The TCR beta chain under discussion was sequenced for a study of blood T cell repertoires in COVID-19. Method: immunoSEQ multiplex PCR; TCRdb's copy keeps in-frame clones and lacks some. Here the sample spans over 200,000 clones, more than 65% being singletons. The sample taken for sequencing was peripheral blood. This TCR came from a man in his forties who had recovered from COVID-19.

The chain's CDR3 is CASSLDGGSKNIQYF. CDR3 nucleotide sequence: TGCGCCAGCAGCTTGGATGGAGGGTCCAAAAACATTCAGTACTTC. This chain links TRBV5-1 with TRBJ2-4; tentatively, D is TRBD2 (6 bases). V shed 0 bases and J shed 2 bases, with 9 bases lying between them. The CDR3 is 15 residues long. In germline, CDR1 is SGHRS, CDR2 YFSETQ.